The T cell receptor (beta chain) described here comes from a study of cytomegalovirus exposure and HLA in healthy donors. The PCR made use of 60 Vbeta and 13 Jbeta primers. Sequencing was performed with immunoSEQ multiplex PCR; in TCRdb, only in-frame clones are kept and a portion is missing. The sample yields 65,000 to 75,000 clones, 65% to 70% seen once. Germline V CDR1 and CDR2: SGHTA, FQGTGA. The CDR3 is 15 residues long. After removal of 2 bases from V and 4 bases from J, the junction contained 3 bases not matched to a gene. Worth noting for this clone: Antigen: not known.

General observations from the study: In vitro experiments confirmed that a few CMV-associated chains were specific for CMV antigens. Presence/absence analyses rested on an assumption that sequencing depth was roughly uniform across donors. TCR association rates varied by HLA locus in a later analysis, with DRB1 highest and HLA-C lowest. Association of under 20,000 TCR beta sequences with HLA alleles was found at 0.05 false discovery rate in a later analysis.

The sequence was collected from a woman under 40 in good health and CMV-seronegative. The chain combines TRBV7-3 with TRBJ2-3, with 10 positions matching TRBD2. Sequenced sample: PBMCs. The CDR3 DNA is TGTGCCAGCAGCTTATCCAGCGGGGGGGCAGATACGCAGTATTTT. It translates to CASSLSSGGADTQYF.